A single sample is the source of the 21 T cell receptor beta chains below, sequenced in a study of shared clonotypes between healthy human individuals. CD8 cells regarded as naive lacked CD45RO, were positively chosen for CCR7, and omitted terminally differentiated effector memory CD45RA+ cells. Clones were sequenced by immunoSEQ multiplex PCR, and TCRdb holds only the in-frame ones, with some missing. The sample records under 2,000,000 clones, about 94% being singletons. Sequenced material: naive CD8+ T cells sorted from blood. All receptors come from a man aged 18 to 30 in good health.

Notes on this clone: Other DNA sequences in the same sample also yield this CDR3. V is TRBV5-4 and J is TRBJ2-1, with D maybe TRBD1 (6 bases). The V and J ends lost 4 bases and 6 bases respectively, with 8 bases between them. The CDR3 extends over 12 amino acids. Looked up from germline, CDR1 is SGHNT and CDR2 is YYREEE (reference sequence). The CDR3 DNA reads TGTGCCAGCAGCGCGGACAGCAATGAGCAGTTCTTC. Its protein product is CASSADSNEQFF.

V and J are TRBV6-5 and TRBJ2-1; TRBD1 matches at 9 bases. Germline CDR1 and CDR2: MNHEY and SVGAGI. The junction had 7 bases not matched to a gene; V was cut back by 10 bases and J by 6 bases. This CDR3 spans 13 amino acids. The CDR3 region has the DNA TGTGCCACCTCCGACAGGGGGGTCAATGAGCAGTTCTTC. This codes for CATSDRGVNEQFF.

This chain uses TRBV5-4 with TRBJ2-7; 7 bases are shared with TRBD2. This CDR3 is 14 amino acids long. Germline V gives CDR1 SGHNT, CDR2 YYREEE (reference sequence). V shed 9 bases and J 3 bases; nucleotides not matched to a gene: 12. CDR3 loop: CATREGDRGYEQYF. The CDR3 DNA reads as TGTGCCACCAGGGAGGGTGACCGAGGCTACGAGCAGTACTTC.

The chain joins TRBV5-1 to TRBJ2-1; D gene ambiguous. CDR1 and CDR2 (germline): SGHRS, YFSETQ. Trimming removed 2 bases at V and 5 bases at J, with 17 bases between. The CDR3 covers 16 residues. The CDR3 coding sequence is TGCGCCAGCAGCTTCCTTCCGGGTGGGGTAAACAATGAGCAGTTCTTC. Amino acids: CASSFLPGGVNNEQFF.

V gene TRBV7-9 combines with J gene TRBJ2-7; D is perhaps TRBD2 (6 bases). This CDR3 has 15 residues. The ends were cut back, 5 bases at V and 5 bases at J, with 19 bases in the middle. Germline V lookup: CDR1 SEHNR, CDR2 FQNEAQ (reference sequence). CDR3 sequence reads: CASSTPGDPYHEQYF. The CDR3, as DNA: TGTGCCAGCAGCACGCCGGGGGACCCGTACCACGAGCAGTACTTC.

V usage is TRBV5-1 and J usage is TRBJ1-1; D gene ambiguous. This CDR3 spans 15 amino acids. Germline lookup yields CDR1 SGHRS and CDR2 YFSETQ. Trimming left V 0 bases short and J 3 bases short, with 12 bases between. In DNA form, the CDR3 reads TGCGCCAGCAGCTTGGCCCTGAAGGGCGACACTGAAGCTTTCTTT. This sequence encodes CASSLALKGDTEAFF.

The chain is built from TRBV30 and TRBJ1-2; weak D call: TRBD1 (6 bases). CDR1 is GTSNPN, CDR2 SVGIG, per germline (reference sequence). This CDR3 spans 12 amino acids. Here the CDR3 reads CALGGTNYGYTF. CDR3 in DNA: TGTGCTCTAGGGGGAACCAACTATGGCTACACCTTC.

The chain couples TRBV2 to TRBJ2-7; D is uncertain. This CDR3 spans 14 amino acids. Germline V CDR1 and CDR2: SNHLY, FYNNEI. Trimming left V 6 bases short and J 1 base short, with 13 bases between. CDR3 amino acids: CASSLGPMSYEQYF. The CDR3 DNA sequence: TGTGCCAGCAGCCTCGGGCCGATGTCCTACGAGCAGTACTTC.

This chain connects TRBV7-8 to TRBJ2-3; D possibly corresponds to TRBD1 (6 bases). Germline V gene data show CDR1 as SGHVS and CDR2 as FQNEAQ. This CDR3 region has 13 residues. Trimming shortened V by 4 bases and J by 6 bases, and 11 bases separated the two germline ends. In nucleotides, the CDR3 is TGTGCCAGCAGCTCAGAAACAGGGGATACGCAGTATTTT. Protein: CASSSETGDTQYF.

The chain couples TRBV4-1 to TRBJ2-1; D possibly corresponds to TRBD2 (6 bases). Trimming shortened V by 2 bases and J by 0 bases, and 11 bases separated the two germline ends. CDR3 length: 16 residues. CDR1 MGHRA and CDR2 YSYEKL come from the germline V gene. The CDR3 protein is CASSQRVAASYNEQFF. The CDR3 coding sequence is TGCGCCAGCAGCCAAAGGGTAGCGGCCTCCTACAATGAGCAGTTCTTC.

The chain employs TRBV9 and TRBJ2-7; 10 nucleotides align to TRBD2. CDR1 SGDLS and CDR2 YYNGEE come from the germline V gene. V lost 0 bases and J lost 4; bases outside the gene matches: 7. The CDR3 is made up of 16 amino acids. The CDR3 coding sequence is TGTGCCAGCAGCGTAGAGGGTAGCGGGGGGCCATACGAGCAGTACTTC. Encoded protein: CASSVEGSGGPYEQYF.

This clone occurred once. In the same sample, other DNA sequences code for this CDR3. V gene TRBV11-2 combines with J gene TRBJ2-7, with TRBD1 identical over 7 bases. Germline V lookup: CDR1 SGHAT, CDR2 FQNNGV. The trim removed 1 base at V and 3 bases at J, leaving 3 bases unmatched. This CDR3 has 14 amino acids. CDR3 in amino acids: CASSLGTGSYEQYF. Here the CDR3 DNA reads TGTGCCAGCAGCTTAGGGACAGGTAGCTACGAGCAGTACTTC.

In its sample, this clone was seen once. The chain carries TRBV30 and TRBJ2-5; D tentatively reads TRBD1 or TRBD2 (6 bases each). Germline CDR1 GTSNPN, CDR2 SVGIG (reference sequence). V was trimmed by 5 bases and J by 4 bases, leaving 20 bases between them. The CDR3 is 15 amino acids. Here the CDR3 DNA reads TGTGCCTGGGGCCCTTTTGGGGGGCTGAGAGAGACCCAGTACTTC. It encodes CAWGPFGGLRETQYF.

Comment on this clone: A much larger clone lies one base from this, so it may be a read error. Here the CDR3 DNA reads TGTGCCAGCAGCTGGACAGGCTCCTACGAGCAGTACTTC. Translating it yields CASSWTGSYEQYF. This sequence joins TRBV13 and TRBJ2-7; 7 bases match TRBD1. V dropped 4 bases and J dropped 0; count of bases not matched to a gene: 0. This CDR3 comprises 13 residues. Germline-derived CDR1 and CDR2 are PRHDT and FYEKMQ (reference sequence). The full variable domain, in which reference TRBV13 and TRBJ2-7 provide the parts outside the CDR3, is AAGVIQSPRHLIKEKRETATLKCYPIPRHDTVYWYQQGPGQDPQFLISFYEKMQSDKGSIPDRFSAQQFSDYHSELNMSSLELGDSALYFCASSWTGSYEQYFGPGTRLTVT.

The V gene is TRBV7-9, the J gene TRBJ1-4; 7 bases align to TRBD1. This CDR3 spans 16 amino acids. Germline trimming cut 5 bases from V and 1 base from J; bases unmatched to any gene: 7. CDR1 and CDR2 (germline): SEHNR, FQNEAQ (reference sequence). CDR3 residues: CASSPRQGGTNEKLFF. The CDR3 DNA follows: TGTGCCAGCAGCCCTCGCCAGGGGGGAACTAATGAAAAACTGTTTTTT.

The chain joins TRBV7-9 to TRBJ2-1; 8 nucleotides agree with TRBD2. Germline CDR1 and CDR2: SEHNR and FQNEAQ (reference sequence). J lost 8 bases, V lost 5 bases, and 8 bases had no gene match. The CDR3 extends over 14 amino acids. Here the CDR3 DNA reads TGTGCCAGCAGCCCTCAGACTAGCGAGCATGAGCAGTTCTTC. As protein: CASSPQTSEHEQFF.

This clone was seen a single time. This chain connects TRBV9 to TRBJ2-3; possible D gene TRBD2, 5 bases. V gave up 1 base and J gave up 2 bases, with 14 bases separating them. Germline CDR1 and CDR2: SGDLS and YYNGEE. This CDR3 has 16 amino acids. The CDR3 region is CASSVLGAANTDTQYF. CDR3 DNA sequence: TGTGCCAGCAGCGTACTTGGAGCGGCAAACACAGATACGCAGTATTTT.

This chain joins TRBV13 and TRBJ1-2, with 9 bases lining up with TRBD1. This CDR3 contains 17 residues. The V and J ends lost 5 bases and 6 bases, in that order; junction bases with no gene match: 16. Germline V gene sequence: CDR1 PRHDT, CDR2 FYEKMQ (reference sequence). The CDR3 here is CASSPVGQGGRVNGYTF. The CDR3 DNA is TGTGCCAGCAGCCCCGTGGGACAGGGTGGCCGTGTTAATGGCTACACCTTC.

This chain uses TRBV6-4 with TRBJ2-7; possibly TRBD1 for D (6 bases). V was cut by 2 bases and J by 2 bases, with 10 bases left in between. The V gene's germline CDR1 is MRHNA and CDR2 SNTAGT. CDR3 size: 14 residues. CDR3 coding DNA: TGTGCCAGCAGTGACAGGGACAACACCTACGAGCAGTACTTC. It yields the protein CASSDRDNTYEQYF.

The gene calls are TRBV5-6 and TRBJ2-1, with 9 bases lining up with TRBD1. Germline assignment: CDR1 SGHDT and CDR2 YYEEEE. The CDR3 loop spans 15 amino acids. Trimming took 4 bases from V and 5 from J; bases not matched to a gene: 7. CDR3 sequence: CASSGDREIDNEQFF. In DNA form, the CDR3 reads TGTGCCAGCAGCGGGGACAGGGAGATTGACAATGAGCAGTTCTTC.

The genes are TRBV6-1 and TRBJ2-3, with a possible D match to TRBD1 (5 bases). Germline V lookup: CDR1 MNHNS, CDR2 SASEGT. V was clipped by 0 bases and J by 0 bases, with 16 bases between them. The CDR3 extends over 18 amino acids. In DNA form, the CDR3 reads TGTGCCAGCAGTGAAGCGCTTCGGCAGGGTTATAGCACAGATACGCAGTATTTT. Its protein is CASSEALRQGYSTDTQYF.